This T cell receptor (beta chain) was recorded in a study of cytomegalovirus exposure and HLA in healthy donors. Overall study: Prior work identified more than 90 million unique TCR beta sequences in roughly 180 million T cells. Study results and caveats: When analyzed later, the rates of TCR association showed variation by HLA locus, with DRB1 the most and HLA-C the fewest. Per a later analysis, HLA-associated TCR beta chains showed more clonal expansion than other, equally common TCR beta chains.

The PCR had 60 Vbeta and 13 Jbeta primers. Clones were read by immunoSEQ multiplex PCR, and TCRdb kept only the in-frame ones, dropping some. The sample lists some 200,000 clones; over 80% were seen once. CDR3 size: 16 residues. The V end was cut by 5 bases, the J end by 8 bases, with 24 bases between. CDR1 and CDR2 from the germline V gene are SEHNR and FQNEAQ (reference sequence). As to this clone: Antigen specificity is unknown.

Though probably carrying unrecorded immune exposures, donors were nominally healthy at sampling. The gene calls are TRBV7-9 and TRBJ1-2; TRBD1 might be the D (6 bases). Material: PBMCs. This clonotype was obtained from a man aged 50-59 years in good health and CMV-seronegative. This CDR3 reads CASSPTRGGKEEGYTF. The CDR3 coding sequence is TGTGCCAGCAGCCCCACGAGAGGGGGAAAGGAGGAAGGCTACACCTTC.